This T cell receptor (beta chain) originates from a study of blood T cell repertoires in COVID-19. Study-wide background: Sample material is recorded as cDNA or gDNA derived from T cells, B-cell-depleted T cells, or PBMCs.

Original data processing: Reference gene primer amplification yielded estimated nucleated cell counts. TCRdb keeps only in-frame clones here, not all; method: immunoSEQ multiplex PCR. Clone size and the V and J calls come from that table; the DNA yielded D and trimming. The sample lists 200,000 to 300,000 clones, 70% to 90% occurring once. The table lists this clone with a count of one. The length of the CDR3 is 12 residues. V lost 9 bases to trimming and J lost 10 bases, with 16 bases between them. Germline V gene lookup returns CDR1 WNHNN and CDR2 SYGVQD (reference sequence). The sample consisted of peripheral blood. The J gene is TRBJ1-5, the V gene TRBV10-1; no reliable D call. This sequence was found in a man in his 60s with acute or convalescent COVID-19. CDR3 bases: TGCGCCAGTATACAGCTCCCTGGACCCCAGCATTTT. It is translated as CASIQLPGPQHF.